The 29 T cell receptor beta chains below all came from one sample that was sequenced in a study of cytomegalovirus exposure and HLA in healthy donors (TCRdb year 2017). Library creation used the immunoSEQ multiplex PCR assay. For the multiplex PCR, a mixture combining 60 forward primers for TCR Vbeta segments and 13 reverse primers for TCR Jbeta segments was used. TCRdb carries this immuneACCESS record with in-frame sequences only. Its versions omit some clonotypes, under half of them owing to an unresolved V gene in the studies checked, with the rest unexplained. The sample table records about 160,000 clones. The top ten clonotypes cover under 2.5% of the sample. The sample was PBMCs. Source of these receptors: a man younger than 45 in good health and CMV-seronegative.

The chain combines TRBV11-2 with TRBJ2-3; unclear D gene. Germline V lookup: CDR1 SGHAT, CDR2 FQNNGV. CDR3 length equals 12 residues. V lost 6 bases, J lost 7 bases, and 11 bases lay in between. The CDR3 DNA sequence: TGTGCCAGCAGGGCCATTTCCTATACGCAGTATTTT. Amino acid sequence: CASRAISYTQYF.

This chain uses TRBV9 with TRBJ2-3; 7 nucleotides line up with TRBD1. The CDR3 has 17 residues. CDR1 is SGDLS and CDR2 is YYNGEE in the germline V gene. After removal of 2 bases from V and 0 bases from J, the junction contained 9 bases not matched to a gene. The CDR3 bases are TGTGCCAGCAGCGTTACCCCCGGGACAGCTAGCACAGATACGCAGTATTTT. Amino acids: CASSVTPGTASTDTQYF.

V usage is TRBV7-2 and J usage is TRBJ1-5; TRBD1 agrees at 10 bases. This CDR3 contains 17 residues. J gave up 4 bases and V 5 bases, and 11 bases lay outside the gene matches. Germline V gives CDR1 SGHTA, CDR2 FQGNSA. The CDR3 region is CASSHRTGGTGNQPQHF. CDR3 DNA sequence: TGTGCCAGCAGCCACAGGACAGGGGGTACGGGGAATCAGCCCCAGCATTTT.

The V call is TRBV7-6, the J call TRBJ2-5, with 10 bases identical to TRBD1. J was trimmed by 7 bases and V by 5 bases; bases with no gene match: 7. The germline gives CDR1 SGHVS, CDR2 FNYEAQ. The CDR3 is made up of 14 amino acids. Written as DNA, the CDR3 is TGTGCCAGCAGCCCTGGGACAGGGGACTTGACCCAGTACTTC. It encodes CASSPGTGDLTQYF.

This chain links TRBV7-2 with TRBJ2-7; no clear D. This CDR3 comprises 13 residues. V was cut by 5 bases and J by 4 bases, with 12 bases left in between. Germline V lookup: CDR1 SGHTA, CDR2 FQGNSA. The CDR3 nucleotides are TGTGCCAGCAGCCCTCCTGGGCTTTACGAGCAGTACTTC. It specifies CASSPPGLYEQYF.

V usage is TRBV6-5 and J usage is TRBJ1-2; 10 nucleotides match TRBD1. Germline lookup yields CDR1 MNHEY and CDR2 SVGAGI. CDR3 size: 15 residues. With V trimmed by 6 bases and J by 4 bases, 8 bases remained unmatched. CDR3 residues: CASSPGTGELYGYTF. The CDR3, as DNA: TGTGCCAGCAGCCCCGGGACAGGGGAACTCTATGGCTACACCTTC.

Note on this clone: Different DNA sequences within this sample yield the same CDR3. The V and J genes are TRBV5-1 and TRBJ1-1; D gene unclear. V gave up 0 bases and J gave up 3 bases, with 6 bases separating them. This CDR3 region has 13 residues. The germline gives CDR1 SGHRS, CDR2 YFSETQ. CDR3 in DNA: TGCGCCAGCAGCTTGGACTCCTACACTGAAGCTTTCTTT. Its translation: CASSLDSYTEAFF.

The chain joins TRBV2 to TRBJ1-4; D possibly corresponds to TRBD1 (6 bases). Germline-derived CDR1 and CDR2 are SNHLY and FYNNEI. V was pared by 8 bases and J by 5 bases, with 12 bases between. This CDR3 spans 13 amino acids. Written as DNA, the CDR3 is TGTGCCAGCGGGGACATCGAGAATGAAAAACTGTTTTTT. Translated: CASGDIENEKLFF.

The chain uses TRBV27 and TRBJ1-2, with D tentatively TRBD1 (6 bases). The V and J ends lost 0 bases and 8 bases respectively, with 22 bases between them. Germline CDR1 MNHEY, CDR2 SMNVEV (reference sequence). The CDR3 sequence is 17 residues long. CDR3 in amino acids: CASSLSSPTGILSGYTF. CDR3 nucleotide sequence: TGTGCCAGCAGTTTATCGAGCCCGACAGGTATCCTCTCCGGCTACACCTTC.

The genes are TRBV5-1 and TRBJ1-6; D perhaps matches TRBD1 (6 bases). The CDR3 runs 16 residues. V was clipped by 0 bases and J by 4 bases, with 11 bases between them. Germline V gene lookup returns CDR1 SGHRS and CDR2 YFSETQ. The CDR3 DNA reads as TGCGCCAGCAGCTTGGCGGGGACACCATATAATTCACCCCTCCACTTT. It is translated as CASSLAGTPYNSPLHF.

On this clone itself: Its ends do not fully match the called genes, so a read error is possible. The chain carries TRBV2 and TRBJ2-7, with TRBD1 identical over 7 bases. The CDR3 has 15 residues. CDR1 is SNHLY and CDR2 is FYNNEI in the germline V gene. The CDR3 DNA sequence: TGTGCCAGCAGAGAAGGACAGGTCAGTAGTTACGAGCAGTACTTC. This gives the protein CASREGQVSSYEQYF.

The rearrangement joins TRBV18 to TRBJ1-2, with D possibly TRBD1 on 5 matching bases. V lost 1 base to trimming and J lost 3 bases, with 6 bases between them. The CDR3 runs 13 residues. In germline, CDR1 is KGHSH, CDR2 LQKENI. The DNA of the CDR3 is TGTGCCAGCTCACCACAACAGGACTATGGCTACACCTTC. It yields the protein CASSPQQDYGYTF.

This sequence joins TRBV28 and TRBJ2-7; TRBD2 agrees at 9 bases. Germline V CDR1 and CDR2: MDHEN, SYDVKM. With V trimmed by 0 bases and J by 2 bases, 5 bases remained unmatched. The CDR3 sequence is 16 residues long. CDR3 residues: CASSLWGASGTYEQYF. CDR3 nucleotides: TGTGCCAGCAGTTTATGGGGAGCTAGCGGGACCTACGAGCAGTACTTC. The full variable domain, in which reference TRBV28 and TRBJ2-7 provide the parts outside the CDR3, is DVKVTQSSRYLVKRTGEKVFLECVQDMDHENMFWYRQDPGLGLRLIYFSYDVKMKEKGDIPEGYSVSREKKERFSLILESASTNQTSMYLCASSLWGASGTYEQYFGPGTRLTVT.

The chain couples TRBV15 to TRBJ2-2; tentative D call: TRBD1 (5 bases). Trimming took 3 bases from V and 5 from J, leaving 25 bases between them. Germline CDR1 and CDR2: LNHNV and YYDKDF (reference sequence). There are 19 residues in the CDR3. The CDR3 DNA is TGTGCCACCAGCAGGCTCAAATTGACAGCAGGGTTAGAAACCGGGGAGCTGTTTTTT. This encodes CATSRLKLTAGLETGELFF.

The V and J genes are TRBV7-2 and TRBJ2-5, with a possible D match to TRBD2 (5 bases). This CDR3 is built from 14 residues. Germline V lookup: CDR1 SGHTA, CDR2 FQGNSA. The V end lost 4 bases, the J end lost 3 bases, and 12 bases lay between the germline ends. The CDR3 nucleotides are TGTGCCAGCAGCTCCCCGGGGTCGAAAGAGACCCAGTACTTC. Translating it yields CASSSPGSKETQYF.

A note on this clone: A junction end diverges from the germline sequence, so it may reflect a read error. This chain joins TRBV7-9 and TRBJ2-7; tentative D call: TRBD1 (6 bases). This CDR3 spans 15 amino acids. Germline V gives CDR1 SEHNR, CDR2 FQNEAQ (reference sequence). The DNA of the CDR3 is TGTGCCAGCAGTCAAACAGGGTTAATCTCCTACGAGCAGCACTTC. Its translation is CASSQTGLISYEQHF. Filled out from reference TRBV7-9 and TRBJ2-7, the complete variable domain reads DTGVSQNPRHKITKRGQNVTFRCDPISEHNRLYWYRQTLGQGPEFLTYFQNEAQLEKSRLLSDRFSAERPKGSFSTLEIQRTEQGDSAMYLCASSQTGLISYEQHFGPGTRLTVT.

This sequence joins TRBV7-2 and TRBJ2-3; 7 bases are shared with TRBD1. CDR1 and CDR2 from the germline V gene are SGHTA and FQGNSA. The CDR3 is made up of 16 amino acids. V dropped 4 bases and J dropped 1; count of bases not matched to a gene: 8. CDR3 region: CASSWAGGGGTDTQYF. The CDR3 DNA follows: TGTGCCAGCAGCTGGGCAGGGGGTGGCGGCACAGATACGCAGTATTTT.

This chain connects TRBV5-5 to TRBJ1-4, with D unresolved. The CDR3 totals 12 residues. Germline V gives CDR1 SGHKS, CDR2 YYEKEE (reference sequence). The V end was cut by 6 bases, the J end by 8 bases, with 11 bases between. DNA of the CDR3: TGTGCCAGCAATCAACCGGAGGAAAAACTGTTTTTT. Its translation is CASNQPEEKLFF.

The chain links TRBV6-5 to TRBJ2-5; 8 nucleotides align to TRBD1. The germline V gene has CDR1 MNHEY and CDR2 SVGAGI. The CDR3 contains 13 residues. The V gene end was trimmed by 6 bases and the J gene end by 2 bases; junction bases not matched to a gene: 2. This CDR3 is CASSRQGQETQYF. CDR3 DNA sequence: TGTGCCAGCAGCCGACAGGGGCAAGAGACCCAGTACTTC.

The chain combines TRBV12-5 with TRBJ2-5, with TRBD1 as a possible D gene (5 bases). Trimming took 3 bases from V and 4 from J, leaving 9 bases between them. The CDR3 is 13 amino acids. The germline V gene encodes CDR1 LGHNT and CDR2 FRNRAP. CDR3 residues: CASGFTGAETQYF. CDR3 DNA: TGTGCTAGTGGTTTCACAGGCGCAGAGACCCAGTACTTC. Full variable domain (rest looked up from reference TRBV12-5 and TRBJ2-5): DARVTQTPRHKVTEMGQEVTMRCQPILGHNTVFWYRQTMMQGLELLAYFRNRAPLDDSGMPKDRFSAEMPDATLATLKIQPSEPRDSAVYFCASGFTGAETQYFGPGTRLLVL.

CDR3 DNA: TGTGCCAGCAGGGATAGCGGTATCCACGAGCAGTACTTC. This translates into CASRDSGIHEQYF. The V gene is TRBV2, the J gene TRBJ2-7; the D gene is possibly TRBD2 (6 bases). The CDR3 length is 13 residues. Trimming removed 6 bases from V and 5 bases from J, with 14 bases in between. The germline V gene encodes CDR1 SNHLY and CDR2 FYNNEI. The complete variable domain, with remaining parts taken from reference TRBV2 and TRBJ2-7, reads EPEVTQTPSHQVTQMGQEVILRCVPISNHLYFYWYRQILGQKVEFLVSFYNNEISEKSEIFDDQFSVERPDGSNFTLKIRSTKLEDSAMYFCASRDSGIHEQYFGPGTRLTVT.

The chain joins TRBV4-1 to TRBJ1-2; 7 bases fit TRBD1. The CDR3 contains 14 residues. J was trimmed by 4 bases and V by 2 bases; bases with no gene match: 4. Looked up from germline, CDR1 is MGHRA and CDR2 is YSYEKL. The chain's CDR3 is CASSQTGVGYGYTF. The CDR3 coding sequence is TGCGCCAGCAGCCAAACAGGGGTTGGCTATGGCTACACCTTC.

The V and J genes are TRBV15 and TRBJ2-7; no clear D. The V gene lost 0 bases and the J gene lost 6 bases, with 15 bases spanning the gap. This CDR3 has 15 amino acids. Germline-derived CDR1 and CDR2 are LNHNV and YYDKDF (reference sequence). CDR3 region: CATSREGVIESEQYF. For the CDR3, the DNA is TGTGCCACCAGCAGAGAAGGAGTAATTGAGTCCGAGCAGTACTTC.

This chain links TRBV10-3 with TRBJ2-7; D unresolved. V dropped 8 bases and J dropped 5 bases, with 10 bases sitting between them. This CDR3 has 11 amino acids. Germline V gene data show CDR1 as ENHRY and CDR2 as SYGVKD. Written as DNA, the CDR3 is TGTGCCATCTCGACATCCGACGAGCAGTACTTC. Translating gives CAISTSDEQYF.

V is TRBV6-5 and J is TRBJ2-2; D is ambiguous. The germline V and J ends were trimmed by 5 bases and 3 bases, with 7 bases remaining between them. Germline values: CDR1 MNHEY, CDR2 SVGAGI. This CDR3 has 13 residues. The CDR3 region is CASSRSYTGELFF. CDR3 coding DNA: TGTGCCAGCAGTCGGAGCTACACCGGGGAGCTGTTTTTT.

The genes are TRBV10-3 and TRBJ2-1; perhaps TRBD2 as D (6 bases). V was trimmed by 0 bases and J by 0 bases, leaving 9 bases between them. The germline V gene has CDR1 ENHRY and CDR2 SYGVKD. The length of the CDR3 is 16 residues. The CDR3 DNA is TGTGCCATCAGTGAGTCACCGGGACTCTCCTACAATGAGCAGTTCTTC. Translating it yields CAISESPGLSYNEQFF.

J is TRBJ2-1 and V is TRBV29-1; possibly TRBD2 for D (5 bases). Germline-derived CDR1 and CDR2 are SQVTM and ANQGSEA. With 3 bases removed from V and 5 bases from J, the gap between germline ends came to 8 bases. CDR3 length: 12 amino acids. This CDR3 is CSVEIANNEQFF. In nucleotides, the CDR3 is TGCAGCGTTGAGATAGCGAACAATGAGCAGTTCTTC.

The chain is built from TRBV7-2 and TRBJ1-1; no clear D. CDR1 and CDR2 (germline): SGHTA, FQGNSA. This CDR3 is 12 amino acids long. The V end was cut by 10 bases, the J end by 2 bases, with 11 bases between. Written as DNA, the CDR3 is TGTGCCACTACAGACCATAACACTGAAGCTTTCTTT. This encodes CATTDHNTEAFF.

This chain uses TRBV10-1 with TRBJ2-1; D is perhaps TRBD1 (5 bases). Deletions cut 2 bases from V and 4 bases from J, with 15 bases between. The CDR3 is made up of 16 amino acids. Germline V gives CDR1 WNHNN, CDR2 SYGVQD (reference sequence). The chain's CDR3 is CASSERGKGSYNEQFF. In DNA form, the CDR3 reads TGCGCCAGCAGTGAGAGGGGAAAGGGATCATACAATGAGCAGTTCTTC.